The rows below give T cell receptor beta chains drawn from one sample of a study of blood T cell repertoires in COVID-19. TCRdb's table, derived via immunoSEQ multiplex PCR, lists solely in-frame clones and lacks some. The table includes approximately 270,000 clones, 80% to 95% detected once. Sequencing was done on a sample of PBMCs or T cells enriched from blood (not recorded which). The receptors originated from a man aged 35 to 55 who had been exposed to COVID-19. CDR3s include the opening cysteine and the closing phenylalanine or tryptophan. D genes are given only for firm matches. Only part of the rows carry a size: once, few, many, or a class if the clone is expanded.

size: -; J: TRBJ1-2; D: -; V: TRBV29-1; CDR3: CSVETGGYTF; DNA: TGCAGCGTTGAAACAGGAGGCTACACCTTC
size: -; J: TRBJ1-4; D: -; V: TRBV6-5; CDR3: CASSYLNRERKLFF; DNA: TGTGCCAGCAGTTACCTCAACAGGGAGAGAAAACTGTTTTTT
size: -; J: TRBJ2-7; D: TRBD1; V: TRBV27; CDR3: CASSLTGAYEQYF; DNA: TGTGCCAGCAGTTTGACAGGGGCCTACGAGCAGTACTTC
size: -; J: TRBJ2-6; D: TRBD1; V: TRBV5-1; CDR3: CASSFEGARGANVLTF; DNA: TGCGCCAGCAGCTTTGAGGGGGCCAGGGGGGCCAACGTCCTGACTTTC
size: -; J: TRBJ1-2; D: -; V: TRBV2; CDR3: CASKSGNAGYTF; DNA: TGTGCCAGCAAATCAGGGAACGCGGGCTACACCTTC
size: -; J: TRBJ2-5; D: -; V: TRBV7-2; CDR3: CASSPEGRWGTQETQYF; DNA: TGTGCCAGCAGCCCAGAGGGTCGGTGGGGTACCCAAGAGACCCAGTACTTC
size: -; J: TRBJ2-7; D: TRBD2; V: TRBV7-3; CDR3: CASSTAGGIDEQYF; DNA: TGTGCCAGCAGTACAGCGGGAGGGATTGACGAGCAGTACTTC
size: few; J: TRBJ1-1; D: TRBD1; V: TRBV11-2; CDR3: CASTKQGPTGEAFF; DNA: TGTGCCAGCACCAAACAGGGGCCAACCGGTGAAGCTTTCTTT
size: -; J: TRBJ2-6; D: -; V: TRBV7-6; CDR3: CASSSTGGGANVLTF; DNA: TGTGCCAGCAGCTCAACGGGCGGGGGGGCCAACGTCCTGACTTTC
size: -; J: TRBJ1-5; D: -; V: TRBV6-5; CDR3: CASSGGAGDQPQHF; DNA: TGTGCCAGCAGCGGCGGGGCTGGCGATCAGCCCCAGCATTTT
size: -; J: TRBJ1-4; D: -; V: TRBV5-4; CDR3: CASSQTSTDNEKLFF; DNA: TGTGCCAGCAGCCAGACGTCGACAGATAATGAAAAACTGTTTTTT
size: -; J: TRBJ1-1; D: -; V: TRBV5-4; CDR3: CASSFYSLVNTEAFF; DNA: TGTGCCAGCAGCTTTTACTCCCTAGTAAACACTGAAGCTTTCTTT
size: once; J: TRBJ1-2; D: TRBD1; V: TRBV29-1; CDR3: CSVYRDRDRYTF; DNA: TGCAGCGTTTACCGGGACAGGGACCGCTACACCTTC
size: -; J: TRBJ2-5; D: TRBD1; V: TRBV7-2; CDR3: CASSLEGQGASETQYF; DNA: TGTGCCAGCAGCTTAGAAGGCCAGGGGGCTTCGGAGACCCAGTACTTC
size: -; J: TRBJ2-5; D: -; V: TRBV19; CDR3: CASSIETAMYQETQYF; DNA: TGTGCCAGTAGTATAGAGACAGCGATGTACCAAGAGACCCAGTACTTC
size: -; J: TRBJ2-6; D: TRBD1; V: TRBV6-6; CDR3: CASSRTGGYTGANVLTF; DNA: TGTGCCAGCAGTCGGACAGGGGGCTATACTGGGGCCAACGTCCTGACTTTC
size: -; J: TRBJ1-1; D: TRBD1; V: TRBV27; CDR3: CASSMHRGVNTEAFF; DNA: TGTGCCAGCAGTATGCACAGGGGGGTGAACACTGAAGCTTTCTTT
size: many; J: TRBJ2-6; D: -; V: TRBV27; CDR3: CASSIRHSGANVLTF; DNA: TGTGCCAGCAGTATCCGACACTCTGGGGCCAACGTCCTGACTTTC
size: -; J: TRBJ1-1; D: -; V: TRBV11-2; CDR3: CASRREYRKMNTEAFF; DNA: TGTGCCAGCAGGCGGGAGTATCGGAAGATGAACACTGAAGCTTTCTTT
size: -; J: TRBJ1-1; D: -; V: TRBV9; CDR3: CASSVASYTEAFF; DNA: TGTGCCAGCAGCGTAGCTTCGTACACTGAAGCTTTCTTT
size: -; J: TRBJ2-3; D: TRBD1; V: TRBV30; CDR3: CAWGDSSTDTQYF; DNA: TGTGCCTGGGGGGACAGTAGCACAGATACGCAGTATTTT
size: -; J: TRBJ2-7; D: TRBD2; V: TRBV28; CDR3: CATRTSDYEQYF; DNA: TGTGCCACCAGGACTAGCGACTACGAGCAGTACTTC
size: -; J: TRBJ2-7; D: -; V: TRBV5-6; CDR3: CATGLREEWGEQYF; DNA: TGTGCCACTGGACTCAGGGAGGAGTGGGGCGAGCAGTACTTC
size: -; J: TRBJ1-1; D: -; V: TRBV7-9; CDR3: CASSTGNTEAFF; DNA: TGTGCCAGCAGCACGGGAAACACTGAAGCTTTCTTT
size: -; J: TRBJ2-1; D: TRBD2; V: TRBV10-1; CDR3: CASSLSRLAGMTPNEQFF; DNA: TGCGCCAGCAGCTTAAGCCGACTAGCGGGAATGACCCCCAATGAGCAGTTCTTC
size: once; J: TRBJ2-1; D: TRBD2; V: TRBV5-1; CDR3: CASSLVPPMAGLANNEQFF; DNA: TGCGCCAGCAGCTTGGTGCCCCCGATGGCGGGACTAGCCAACAATGAGCAGTTCTTC
size: -; J: TRBJ2-2; D: TRBD1; V: TRBV3-1/TRBV3-2; CDR3: CASSQDWDRVQWTGELFF; DNA: TGTGCCAGCAGCCAAGATTGGGACAGGGTACAATGGACCGGGGAGCTGTTTTTT
size: -; J: TRBJ1-5; D: -; V: TRBV3-1/TRBV3-2; CDR3: CASSHSSQPQHF; DNA: TGTGCCAGCAGCCATTCCTCTCAGCCCCAGCATTTT
size: -; J: TRBJ1-3; D: -; V: TRBV5-5; CDR3: CASSFWTISGNTIYF; DNA: TGTGCCAGCAGCTTCTGGACAATCTCTGGAAACACCATATATTTT
size: -; J: TRBJ2-7; D: -; V: TRBV7-2; CDR3: CASSSSFEQYF; DNA: TGTGCCAGCAGTTCTAGCTTCGAGCAGTACTTC
size: -; J: TRBJ2-1; D: -; V: TRBV24-1; CDR3: CATSDLDRSHEQFF; DNA: TGTGCCACCAGTGATTTGGACAGGAGTCATGAGCAGTTCTTC
size: -; J: TRBJ1-2; D: TRBD1; V: TRBV4-3; CDR3: CASSQGGRGRDGYTF; DNA: TGCGCCAGCAGCCAAGGGGGCAGGGGGCGAGATGGCTACACCTTC
size: -; J: TRBJ2-1; D: TRBD2; V: TRBV14; CDR3: CASSHQGGKTSGGPYNEQFF; DNA: TGTGCCAGCAGCCACCAAGGTGGGAAAACTAGCGGGGGACCCTACAATGAGCAGTTCTTC
size: -; J: TRBJ2-4; D: -; V: TRBV28; CDR3: CASSLFEPGGENIQYF; DNA: TGTGCCAGCAGTTTATTCGAACCAGGCGGGGAAAACATTCAGTACTTC
size: -; J: TRBJ1-1; D: -; V: TRBV6-5; CDR3: CASFISAGTEAFF; DNA: TGTGCCAGCTTTATCTCAGCGGGCACTGAAGCTTTCTTT
size: -; J: TRBJ2-3; D: TRBD2; V: TRBV7-3; CDR3: CASSLAGGTDTQYF; DNA: TGTGCCAGCAGCTTAGCGGGAGGCACAGATACGCAGTATTTT
size: -; J: TRBJ2-2; D: TRBD1; V: TRBV11-3; CDR3: CASSSGQGGFAGELFF; DNA: TGTGCCAGCAGCTCGGGACAGGGTGGTTTCGCCGGGGAGCTGTTTTTT
size: -; J: TRBJ2-3; D: TRBD2; V: TRBV5-4; CDR3: CASSRTSGATDTQYF; DNA: TGTGCCAGCAGCCGGACTAGCGGGGCCACAGATACGCAGTATTTT
size: -; J: TRBJ1-2; D: -; V: TRBV5-1; CDR3: CASSLGRGSYGYTF; DNA: TGCGCCAGCAGCTTGGGGCGGGGTTCCTATGGCTACACCTTC
size: -; J: TRBJ2-4; D: -; V: TRBV5-6; CDR3: CASSYRSGGLGNIQYF; DNA: TGTGCCAGCAGCTACCGTTCAGGGGGGCTTGGAAACATTCAGTACTTC
size: -; J: TRBJ1-1; D: -; V: TRBV4-1; CDR3: CASSHSGDRTEAFF; DNA: TGCGCCAGCAGCCACTCAGGGGATCGGACTGAAGCTTTCTTT
size: -; J: TRBJ2-5; D: TRBD1; V: TRBV29-1; CDR3: CSAGDRAQTQYF; DNA: TGCAGCGCGGGGGACAGGGCGCAGACCCAGTACTTC
size: -; J: TRBJ1-3; D: -; V: TRBV12-3/TRBV12-4; CDR3: CASRRVSGNTIYF; DNA: TGTGCCAGCCGACGGGTCTCTGGAAACACCATATATTTT
size: -; J: TRBJ2-7; D: TRBD2; V: TRBV28; CDR3: CASSLLAGYEQYF; DNA: TGTGCCAGCAGTTTACTAGCGGGATACGAGCAGTACTTC
size: few; J: TRBJ1-2; D: -; V: TRBV3-1/TRBV3-2; CDR3: CASSLDRTGVGGYTF; DNA: TGTGCCAGCAGCCTTGATCGGACTGGCGTCGGTGGCTACACCTTC
size: -; J: TRBJ1-1; D: TRBD1; V: TRBV28; CDR3: CASRGQGSPEAFF; DNA: TGTGCCAGCCGGGGACAGGGGAGCCCTGAAGCTTTCTTT
size: -; J: TRBJ1-2; D: -; V: TRBV6-4; CDR3: CASSDSGQGKDGYTF; DNA: TGTGCCAGCAGTGACTCGGGGCAGGGAAAGGATGGCTACACCTTC
size: -; J: TRBJ2-7; D: TRBD1; V: TRBV5-1; CDR3: CASSLDRGTSYEQYF; DNA: TGCGCCAGCAGCTTGGACAGGGGAACCTCCTACGAGCAGTACTTC
size: -; J: TRBJ1-1; D: -; V: TRBV7-9; CDR3: CASSLAQGLNTEAFF; DNA: TGTGCCAGCAGCTTAGCGCAGGGGCTGAACACTGAAGCTTTCTTT
size: -; J: TRBJ1-1; D: TRBD1; V: TRBV30; CDR3: CARDRVNTEAFF; DNA: TGTGCCAGGGACAGGGTGAACACTGAAGCTTTCTTT
size: -; J: TRBJ2-3; D: TRBD1; V: TRBV2; CDR3: CASREGTGREDTQYF; DNA: TGTGCCAGCAGGGAGGGGACAGGGCGGGAAGATACGCAGTATTTT
size: -; J: TRBJ1-1; D: TRBD1; V: TRBV6-5; CDR3: CASSPSTGSHTEAFF; DNA: TGTGCCAGCAGTCCTTCGACAGGGTCCCACACTGAAGCTTTCTTT
size: -; J: TRBJ2-1; D: TRBD2; V: TRBV20-1; CDR3: CSASPGTSVLNEQFF; DNA: TGCAGTGCTAGTCCCGGGACTAGCGTGTTGAATGAGCAGTTCTTC
size: -; J: TRBJ2-2; D: -; V: TRBV27; CDR3: CASSLSRGESDTGELFF; DNA: TGTGCCAGCAGTTTATCTCGCGGGGAGAGCGACACCGGGGAGCTGTTTTTT
size: -; J: TRBJ1-6; D: -; V: TRBV30; CDR3: CAWHPRGADYNSPLHF; DNA: TGTGCCTGGCATCCCAGGGGAGCTGATTATAATTCACCCCTCCACTTT
size: -; J: TRBJ2-1; D: TRBD2; V: TRBV3-1/TRBV3-2; CDR3: CASSQDLAGPAYYNEQFF; DNA: TGTGCCAGCAGCCAAGATCTAGCGGGGCCCGCTTACTACAATGAGCAGTTCTTC
size: -; J: TRBJ2-3; D: -; V: TRBV4-1; CDR3: CASSLFSIGHKPRGGMDHTQYF; DNA: TGCGCCAGCAGCCTGTTCTCAATAGGACATAAACCTAGAGGGGGAATGGATCATACGCAGTATTTT
size: -; J: TRBJ2-1; D: TRBD1; V: TRBV27; CDR3: CASSLSRGTGYNEQFF; DNA: TGTGCCAGCAGTTTATCGCGCGGGACAGGGTACAATGAGCAGTTCTTC
size: few; J: TRBJ1-5; D: -; V: TRBV7-2; CDR3: CASSFDLSRGEPQHF; DNA: TGTGCCAGCAGCTTTGATTTGTCCAGGGGCGAGCCCCAGCATTTT
size: -; J: TRBJ2-2; D: -; V: TRBV3-1/TRBV3-2; CDR3: CASSPLAGTGELFF; DNA: TGTGCCAGCAGCCCTCTGGCGGGTACCGGGGAGCTGTTTTTT